Here is one T cell receptor (beta chain) with its context. Its cognate antigen is unknown. This entry belongs to a study of T cell responses to AZD1222 COVID-19 vaccine. Study-wide points: It should be noted that donors were predominantly white British and more often female, and clonal diversity was possibly underestimated. The study reported that nearly half of spike-specific TCRs target unmutated variant regions.

Per the germline V gene, CDR1 is MNHEY and CDR2 is SVGAGI. After removal of 6 bases from V and 4 bases from J, the junction contained 4 bases not matched to a gene. This CDR3 has 15 residues. Here immunoSEQ multiplex PCR was the method, and the copy in TCRdb shows in-frame clones only, minus some. The sample holds approximately 130,000 clones, about 89% seen once. Source: peripheral blood, taken on day 0 of MenACWY control vaccination. This clonotype was obtained from an adult in good health. The V and J genes are TRBV6-5 and TRBJ2-3; 13 bases line up with TRBD2. CDR3 coding DNA: TGTGCCAGCAGCCCCGGACTAGCGGGAGCAGATACGCAGTATTTT. This translates into CASSPGLAGADTQYF.